These 5 T cell receptor beta chains were all obtained from the same sample, sequenced in a study of naive and memory T cell subsets. An equimolar mix of two oligonucleotides served as the beta constant-region primer for TRBC1 and TRBC2. TCRdb redid the calling of the UMI-ligation and nested PCR reads with MiXCR, one entry per CDR3 protein. The sample shows approximately 82,000 distinct CDR3 sequences, 7% to 8% of them seen only once. The sequencing sample was made of central memory CD4+ T cells from blood. The source of these receptors is a human donor in good health.

The chain carries TRBV20-1 and TRBJ1-5, with TRBD1 identical over 8 bases. CDR3 length: 15 residues. V was clipped by 5 bases and J by 4 bases; unmatched bases: 10. Germline V CDR1 and CDR2: DFQATT, SNEGSKA (reference sequence). The CDR3 sequence: CSAHPRTGRNQPQHF. The CDR3 DNA is TGCAGTGCTCATCCCCGGACAGGGCGGAATCAGCCCCAGCATTTT.

As for this clonotype: The junction departs from the called germline gene at one end, perhaps through a read error. This chain joins TRBV28 and TRBJ1-6; the D gene is possibly TRBD1 (5 bases). Germline V gene lookup returns CDR1 MDHEN and CDR2 SYDVKM. This CDR3 comprises 16 residues. In nucleotides, the CDR3 is TGTGCCAGCAGTTCCAACCCGACGGGACCCCAGGGCCCAGCGACCTTT. This codes for CASSSNPTGPQGPATF. Combining the CDR3 with reference TRBV28 and TRBJ1-6 gives the whole variable domain DVKVTQSSRYLVKRTGEKVFLECVQDMDHENMFWYRQDPGLGLRLIYFSYDVKMKEKGDIPEGYSVSREKKERFSLILESASTNQTSMYLCASSSNPTGPQGPATFGNGTRLTVT.

This clonotype was seen many times. J is TRBJ1-5 and V is TRBV27; D may be TRBD1 (5 bases). The CDR3 has 14 residues. Trimming took off 5 bases at V and 7 bases at J, with 15 bases between the two ends. The V gene's germline CDR1 is MNHEY and CDR2 SMNVEV (reference sequence). The CDR3 loop is CASSPGGWVQPQHF. The CDR3 nucleotides read TGTGCCAGCAGTCCGGGGGGGTGGGTCCAGCCCCAGCATTTT.

This clonotype was detected many times. The rearrangement links TRBV5-4 to TRBJ1-3, with D tentatively TRBD1 (5 bases). This CDR3 region has 15 residues. Germline CDR1 and CDR2: SGHNT and YYREEE (reference sequence). Trimming shortened V by 1 base and J by 2 bases, and 10 bases separated the two germline ends. CDR3 region: CASSLSGPPGNTIYF. The CDR3 DNA reads TGTGCCAGCAGCTTGTCAGGGCCACCTGGAAACACCATATATTTT.

The genes are TRBV5-4 and TRBJ1-6; TRBD1 is a possible D gene (5 bases). This CDR3 is built from 18 residues. Trimming took 3 bases from V and 7 from J, leaving 23 bases between them. CDR1 and CDR2 from the germline V gene are SGHNT and YYREEE (reference sequence). The CDR3 sequence is CASSYRTTTAYVNSPLHF. The CDR3 DNA reads TGTGCCAGCAGCTACCGAACTACGACAGCCTACGTCAATTCACCCCTCCACTTT.